A single sample gave rise to the 16 T cell receptor beta chains below, sequenced in a study of blood T cell repertoires in COVID-19. Clones were read by immunoSEQ multiplex PCR, and TCRdb kept only the in-frame ones, dropping some. Of around 200,000 clones detected, around nine tenths appear once; the ten largest clones hold approximately 6.2%. The sequencing sample was made of peripheral blood. The receptors were sampled from a man aged 60 to 75 who had recovered from COVID-19.

The chain has TRBV28 and TRBJ2-7; 10 bases match TRBD2. The CDR3 has 15 residues. The trim removed 2 bases at V and 5 bases at J, leaving 6 bases unmatched. Germline CDR1 MDHEN, CDR2 SYDVKM. CDR3 region: CASSLGSSGSNEQYF. In nucleotides, the CDR3 is TGTGCCAGCAGTTTAGGGTCTAGCGGGAGCAACGAGCAGTACTTC.

The genes are TRBV6-4 and TRBJ2-3; the match to TRBD2 covers 9 bases. CDR1 and CDR2 from the germline V gene are MRHNA and SNTAGT. This CDR3 region has 15 residues. V dropped 6 bases and J dropped 5; count of bases not matched to a gene: 9. The CDR3 loop reads CASSKSGGTRDTQYF. The CDR3 DNA reads as TGTGCCAGCAGCAAGAGCGGGGGGACGAGAGATACGCAGTATTTT.

The chain links TRBV6-6 to TRBJ2-7; 10 nucleotides align to TRBD1. The junction had 4 bases not matched to a gene; V was cut back by 6 bases and J by 5 bases. Per germline, CDR1 MNHNY and CDR2 SVGAGI (reference sequence). CDR3 length: 13 residues. The CDR3 coding sequence is TGTGCCAGCAGCTCGACAGGGGGCAACGAGCAGTACTTC. Translation gives CASSSTGGNEQYF.

The gene calls are TRBV7-2 and TRBJ2-7; D unresolved. There are 13 residues in the CDR3. The ends were cut back, 1 base at V and 7 bases at J, with 11 bases in the middle. Germline V gene sequence: CDR1 SGHTA, CDR2 FQGNSA. The CDR3 DNA reads TGTGCCAGCAGCTTAGGTGCGGTGGCAGAGCAGTACTTC. Translated: CASSLGAVAEQYF. Full variable domain (outside the CDR3, taken from reference TRBV7-2 and TRBJ2-7): GAGVSQSPSNKVTEKGKDVELRCDPISGHTALYWYRQSLGQGLEFLIYFQGNSAPDKSGLPSDRFSAERTGGSVSTLTIQRTQQEDSAVYLCASSLGAVAEQYFGPGTRLTVT.

The V call is TRBV3-1 (or the pseudogene TRBV3-2), the J call TRBJ1-6; D is unresolved. The germline V gene has CDR1 LGHDT and CDR2 YNNKEL (reference sequence). The V end was cut by 3 bases, the J end by 7 bases, with 7 bases between. There are 13 residues in the CDR3. The CDR3 sequence is CASSQAANSPLHF. In DNA, the CDR3 is TGTGCCAGCAGCCAGGCAGCGAATTCACCCCTCCACTTT.

The genes are TRBV9 and TRBJ2-2; D may be TRBD1 (6 bases). Germline V lookup: CDR1 SGDLS, CDR2 YYNGEE. Trimming left V 4 bases short and J 4 bases short, with 11 bases between. The CDR3 length is 14 residues. The CDR3 protein is CASSLTGSTGELFF. The CDR3 bases are TGTGCCAGCAGCTTAACAGGGTCCACCGGGGAGCTGTTTTTT.

This chain joins TRBV15 and TRBJ2-5, with 8 bases fitting TRBD1. This CDR3 contains 15 residues. Unmatched junction bases numbered 6, after V lost 1 base and J lost 5 bases. The germline V gene has CDR1 LNHNV and CDR2 YYDKDF (reference sequence). As DNA, the CDR3 is TGTGCCACCAGCAGAGTGTCAGGGGGCGGGGAGACCCAGTACTTC. Its protein product is CATSRVSGGGETQYF.

This clone has a handful of counts. This sequence joins TRBV19 and TRBJ2-1, with 10 positions matching TRBD2. V lost 7 bases to trimming and J lost 2 bases; unmatched junction nucleotides: 5. Germline V gives CDR1 LNHDA, CDR2 SQIVND (reference sequence). The CDR3 runs 15 residues. The CDR3 coding sequence is TGTGCCAGTACCCTAACTAGCGGGGCCTACAATGAGCAGTTCTTC. Translated, it gives CASTLTSGAYNEQFF.

The chain combines TRBV4-3 with TRBJ1-5; perhaps TRBD1 as D (6 bases). V lost 4 bases and J lost 5, with 9 bases in between. CDR3 size: 13 residues. Germline V gene sequence: CDR1 LGHNA, CDR2 YSLEER. Here the CDR3 reads CASSRGRDQPQHF. Here the CDR3 DNA reads TGCGCCAGCAGCCGGGGGCGGGATCAGCCCCAGCATTTT.

This sequence joins TRBV3-1 (or the pseudogene TRBV3-2) and TRBJ2-2; unclear D gene. This CDR3 is 14 amino acids long. Trimming left V 4 bases short and J 1 base short, with 7 bases between. The germline CDR1 and CDR2 sequences are LGHDT and YNNKEL (reference sequence). The CDR3 nucleotides read TGTGCCAGCAGCCGAGACAAGAACACCGGGGAGCTGTTTTTT. Its translation: CASSRDKNTGELFF.

V gene TRBV5-6 combines with J gene TRBJ1-4; D not resolved. The V and J ends lost 2 bases and 0 bases respectively, with 14 bases between them. Looked up from germline, CDR1 is SGHDT and CDR2 is YYEEEE. The CDR3 has 17 residues. Here the CDR3 DNA reads TGTGCCAGCAGCTTCAACCCGACAAGTGCAACTAATGAAAAACTGTTTTTT. This encodes CASSFNPTSATNEKLFF. Variable domain in full (rest from reference TRBV5-6 and TRBJ1-4): DAGVTQSPTHLIKTRGQQVTLRCSPKSGHDTVSWYQQALGQGPQFIFQYYEEEERQRGNFPDRFSGHQFPNYSSELNVNALLLGDSALYLCASSFNPTSATNEKLFFGSGTQLSVL.

This clone was counted a single time. The chain is built from TRBV7-2 and TRBJ2-3; 7 bases agree with TRBD2. V lost 5 bases, J lost 2 bases, and 10 bases stayed unmatched. Germline V gene sequence: CDR1 SGHTA, CDR2 FQGNSA. The CDR3 sequence is 16 residues long. The CDR3 here is CASSLPASGPTDTQYF. The DNA for the CDR3 is TGTGCCAGCAGCCTCCCGGCTAGCGGACCCACAGATACGCAGTATTTT. The variable domain in full, with the rest retrieved from reference TRBV7-2 and TRBJ2-3, is GAGVSQSPSNKVTEKGKDVELRCDPISGHTALYWYRQSLGQGLEFLIYFQGNSAPDKSGLPSDRFSAERTGGSVSTLTIQRTQQEDSAVYLCASSLPASGPTDTQYFGPGTRLTVL.

The chain links TRBV14 to TRBJ1-1, with D perhaps matching TRBD1 (5 bases). The CDR3 has 13 amino acids. The V end was cut by 1 base, the J end by 5 bases, with 8 bases between. CDR1 is SGHDN and CDR2 is FVKESK in the germline V gene. CDR3 bases: TGTGCCAGCAGCCAAGGCAGGGAAACTGAAGCTTTCTTT. Translated, it gives CASSQGRETEAFF.

This clone was seen just once. The chain carries TRBV10-1 and TRBJ2-1, with TRBD2 matching over 7 bases. CDR3 length: 17 residues. The V segment lost 4 bases and the J segment 7 bases; nucleotides outside the gene matches: 16. Germline assignment: CDR1 WNHNN and CDR2 SYGVQD (reference sequence). The chain's CDR3 is CASSGASGEWGSNEQFF. CDR3 nucleotide sequence: TGCGCCAGCAGTGGGGCTAGCGGAGAGTGGGGGTCGAATGAGCAGTTCTTC.

V and J are TRBV30 and TRBJ2-1; TRBD2 matches at 7 bases. Germline V gene data show CDR1 as GTSNPN and CDR2 as SVGIG (reference sequence). The CDR3 extends over 14 amino acids. V trimming: 2 bases; J trimming: 7 bases; junction bases outside the gene matches: 8. CDR3 sequence reads: CAWSPSGTTNEQFF. For the CDR3, the DNA is TGTGCCTGGAGTCCCTCCGGGACTACGAATGAGCAGTTCTTC.

V gene TRBV9 combines with J gene TRBJ1-2; 8 bases line up with TRBD1. The CDR3 runs 16 residues. V shed 0 bases and J 4 bases; nucleotides not matched to a gene: 8. Germline CDR1 is SGDLS and CDR2 is YYNGEE. The CDR3 is CASSVDPLQGGYGYTF. The CDR3 DNA sequence: TGTGCCAGCAGCGTAGACCCCTTACAGGGGGGCTATGGCTACACCTTC.